This T cell receptor beta chain originates from a study of T cells after yellow fever vaccination. Study findings and constraints: Among primary-vaccination clones, most reappeared after the booster, at approximately 96% for CD4 and roughly 88% for CD8. There was a possibility that FACS-sorted repertoires contained abundant clonotypes contaminating from the bulk population.

This CDR3 is 14 amino acids long. The germline V and J ends were trimmed by 0 bases and 4 bases, with 9 bases remaining between them. Germline V gene data show CDR1 as SGHTA and CDR2 as FQGNSA. This clonotype appeared a few times. The antigen is not known. It was through 5'RACE template switching that TCR cDNA was made, with a universal primer site and UMIs added. TCRdb independently ran MiXCR on the 5' RACE reads; one entry per CDR3 protein. The repertoire holds hundreds of thousands of distinct CDR3 sequences, with under 15% as singletons. This chain links TRBV7-2 with TRBJ1-1; maybe TRBD1 (5 bases). Sequenced material: CD4+ T cells sorted from PBMCs, taken 15 days after the yellow fever booster vaccination. This clonotype was obtained from a man younger than 35 who received the YFV17D yellow fever vaccine. The CDR3 loop is CASSLARGGTEAFF. In nucleotides, the CDR3 is TGTGCCAGCAGCTTAGCCCGGGGGGGCACTGAAGCTTTCTTT.